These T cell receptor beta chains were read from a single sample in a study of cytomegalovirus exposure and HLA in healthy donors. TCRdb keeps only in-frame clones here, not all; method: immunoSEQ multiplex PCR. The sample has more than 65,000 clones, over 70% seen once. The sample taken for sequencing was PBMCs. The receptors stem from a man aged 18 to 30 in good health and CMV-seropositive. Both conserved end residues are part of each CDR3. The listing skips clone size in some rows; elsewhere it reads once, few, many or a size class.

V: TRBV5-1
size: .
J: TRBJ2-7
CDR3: CASSHQTSRPSYEQYF

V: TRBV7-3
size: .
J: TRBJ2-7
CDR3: CASSLGQGDQYF

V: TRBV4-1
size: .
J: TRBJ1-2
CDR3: CASSQDLALTPNYGYTF

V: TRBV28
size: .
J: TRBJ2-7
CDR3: CASSAAGGTSYEQYF

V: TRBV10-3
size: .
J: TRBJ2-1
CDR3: CAISEGLEWDEQFF

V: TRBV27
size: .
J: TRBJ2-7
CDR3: CASSLGTGSTYEQYF

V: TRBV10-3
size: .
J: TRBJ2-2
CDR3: CAISETLGLAGAATGELFF

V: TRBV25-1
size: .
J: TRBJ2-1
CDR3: CASRNSPDRGLNEQFF

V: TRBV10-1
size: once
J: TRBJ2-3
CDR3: CASSESTGTDTQYF

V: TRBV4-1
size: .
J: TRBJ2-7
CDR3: CASSQPGQGAYEQYF

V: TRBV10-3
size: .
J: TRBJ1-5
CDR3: CAVGQNNQPQHF

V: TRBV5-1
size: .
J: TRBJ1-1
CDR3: CASRFDTANTEAFF

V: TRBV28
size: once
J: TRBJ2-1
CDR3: CASSVRQLLWSYNEQFF

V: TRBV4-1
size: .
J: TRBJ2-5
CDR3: CASSQDPGKETQYF

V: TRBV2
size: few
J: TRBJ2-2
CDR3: CASSEGLAENTGELFF

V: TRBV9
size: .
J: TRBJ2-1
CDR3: CASSVATSGYNEQFF

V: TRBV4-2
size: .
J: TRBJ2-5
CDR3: CASSPTSGRKETQYF

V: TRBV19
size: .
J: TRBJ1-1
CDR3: CASGFWRAEAFF

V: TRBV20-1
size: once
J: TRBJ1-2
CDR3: CGSRLGYGYTF

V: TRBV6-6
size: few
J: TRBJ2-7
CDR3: CASSRRLYEQYF

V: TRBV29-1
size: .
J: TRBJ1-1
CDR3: CSVLPGQNTEAFF

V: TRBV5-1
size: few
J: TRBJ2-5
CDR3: CASSLGLQETQYF

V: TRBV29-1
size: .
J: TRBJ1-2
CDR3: CSVGDRARGYGYTF

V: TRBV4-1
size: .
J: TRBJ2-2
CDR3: CASSQVHAGPNTGELFF

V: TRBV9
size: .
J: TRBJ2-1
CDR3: CASSGLVNEQFF

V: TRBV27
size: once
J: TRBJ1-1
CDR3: CASNRQGWNTEAFF

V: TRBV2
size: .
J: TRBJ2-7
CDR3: CASSEAQQYF

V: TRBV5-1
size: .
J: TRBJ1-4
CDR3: CASQNSPNEKLFF